This T cell receptor beta chain was captured by sequencing in a study of T cell repertoires in cytomegalovirus infection. Study-level information: Alongside well-studied HLA-B-restricted CMV epitopes, recently identified HLA-C-restricted CMV epitopes were also used. CMV infection together with matching HLA type was indicated by public TCR beta signatures.

TCRdb called the reads again in MiXCR, with one record for every CDR3 protein. The repertoire holds a few hundred thousand distinct CDR3 sequences, with roughly a third as singletons. Study-level points and caveats: HLA-C-restricted CMV-specific TCR beta clonotypes prevailed in the ex vivo response. Cumulative frequency (of public TCR beta family members) identified carriers of CMV plus the relevant HLA.

Comment on this clonotype: Its antigen is currently unknown.

The CDR3 contains 14 residues. Germline CDR1 and CDR2: SGHTA and FQGTGA. Trimming cost V 0 bases and J 6 bases, with 11 bases left between them. This sequence originates from a human donor in good health (CMV status not recorded). Some clones in this sample may be carry-over from other donors' samples. This rearrangement joins TRBV7-3 to TRBJ1-1; no definite D call. The starting material was cultured PBMCs, obtained from culture after CMV antigen stimulation. The CDR3 region has the DNA TGTGCCAGCAGCTTAACCCCCGCCGCCTCTGAAGCTTTCTTT. Protein: CASSLTPAASEAFF.